The text below deals with one T cell receptor beta chain. This clonotype occurred many times. Its antigen remains unidentified. Base qualities were left out, and no much larger clone turns up one base away. From its cysteine to its phenylalanine, the CDR3 spans 16 amino acids. CDR3 DNA is the only sequence kept; it has 48 bases, read in frame from the first base. From the germline V gene, CDR1 is SNHLY and CDR2 is FYNNEI. A distance of 14 bases separates the germline ends of V and J, which lose 3 bases and 2 bases respectively. TCR beta CDR3 regions were amplified from RNA transcripts for repertoire sequencing. HTBI primers and the Qiagen OneStep RT-PCR kit were used in a first-round RT-PCR, which was followed by a second-round multiplex PCR, size selection and purification. The libraries underwent paired-end sequencing with 100 bp reads on an Illumina HiSeq2000. The authors' analysis ran thus. SOAPnuke was used to process the reads, throwing out any read that had adapters, had uncalled bases, had a mean Phred below 15, or lacked an exact constant-primer or identifier match. COPE v1.2.5 was used to merge the high-quality paired reads. Unique nucleotide sequences were defined as clonotypes and aligned to IMGT TRB V, D and J references using MiTCR v1.1. Analysis was restricted to V-J combinations with a frequency above 0.0001, which covered roughly 99% of repertoires. For each V-J combination, a TCR clonal expansion and chaos score was defined as the ratio of F50 clonal expansion to chaos observed in the TCRdist matrix. Welch's t-statistics and random forest were used to narrow the features down to around 13 V-J combinations, which were then fed into a naive Bayes classifier. Thyroid-blood repertoire similarity was quantified with the Morisita-Horn index. In TCRdb, the public reads were trimmed at Q25 with fastp and aligned with MiXCR, with productive beta chains retained. All rows with the same CDR3 protein become a single entry with the most common DNA and genes. These V and J calls rely on TCRdb rather than the paper's analysis. The sample includes around 1.1 million distinct CDR3 sequences, with around a third observed a single time. The ten largest make up 11% of the sample.

This entry comes from a study of Graves' ophthalmopathy and Graves' hyperthyroidism (dated by TCRdb to 2017 to 2018). Looking at the study overall: Stable hyperthyroidism was defined as no progression to ophthalmopathy within 18 months of follow-up. The study used TCR beta repertoire signatures to distinguish Graves' ophthalmopathy from Graves' hyperthyroidism and to predict progression to ophthalmopathy. In total, approximately 130 blood samples were TCR-sequenced: fewer than 50 ophthalmopathy, some 72 hyperthyroidism and some 17 hyperthyroidism-to-ophthalmopathy patients. To explore V-J signatures distinguishing ophthalmopathy from hyperthyroidism, a discovery set of some 100 patients (fewer than 45 ophthalmopathy, 55 to 60 stable hyperthyroidism) was enrolled. An independent validation cohort was composed of 18 hyperthyroidism patients and 17 patients who later progressed from hyperthyroidism to ophthalmopathy. In several hyperthyroidism patients, the T-cell repertoires found in thyroid tissue were compared with those found in blood. Following sample collection, hyperthyroidism patients were given methimazole at a starting dose of 30 mg daily, and ophthalmopathy patients were given high-dose intravenous methylprednisolone.

Hyperthyroidism patients were newly diagnosed, with disease duration under 2 months, and aged 18 to 65 years. Patients with other autoimmune diseases, uncontrolled infections, pregnancy or lactation were excluded from the study. Clinical symptoms, serum thyroxine, TRAb, thyroid ultrasound and orbital computed tomography were used for diagnosis. Trizol reagent was used to extract the total RNA, and its quality was then checked on an Agilent 2100 Bioanalyzer. What the study reported, not specific to this receptor: In validation, the model predicted ophthalmopathy progression with about 71% sensitivity and roughly 72% specificity; 12 predicted patients were CT-confirmed with GO in a median of approximately 6.5 months. In cross-validation, the 13-signature model distinguished ophthalmopathy from stable hyperthyroidism with less than 90% sensitivity and roughly 81% specificity, while in the test set the corresponding values were about 79% and 69%. Sample size was not predetermined statistically, and investigators were not blinded to group allocation. Most expanded thyroid clonotypes with a frequency above 0.001 also appeared in blood, which suggests that blood repertoires may reflect the immune response in the thyroid.

The specimen sequenced was peripheral blood or thyroid tissue (not recorded which). The TCR originated in an adult man with Graves' hyperthyroidism. This receptor chain uses TRBV2 and TRBJ1-5, with no confident D gene call. CDR3 protein: CASSDRYPAGNQPQHF. The bases read TGTGCCAGCAGTGATCGCTACCCCGCGGGCAATCAGCCCCAGCATTTT.